Listed here is a single TCR beta chain. This entry comes from a study of blood T cell repertoires in COVID-19. The ends lost 5 bases at V and 0 bases at J; junction bases unmatched: 11. Germline loops: CDR1 SGHTA, CDR2 FQGNSA. The CDR3 consists of 18 residues. Data came from immunoSEQ multiplex PCR; TCRdb stores just in-frame clones and leaves some out. This sample has 150,000 to 190,000 clones, with 70% to 85% found just once. Specimen: peripheral blood. V usage is TRBV7-2 and J usage is TRBJ1-5; 9 bases fit TRBD1. The clonotype comes from a woman in her forties or fifties with acute or convalescent COVID-19. The CDR3 DNA follows: TGTGCCAGCAGCCCCGGACAGGGGAAACGGGATAGCAATCAGCCCCAGCATTTT. This gives the protein CASSPGQGKRDSNQPQHF.